A single sample is the source of the 14 T cell receptor beta chains below, sequenced in a study of sequential checkpoint blockade in melanoma. TCRdb's copy holds only in-frame clones and misses some; the assay was immunoSEQ multiplex PCR. The sample gives more than 9,000 clones, roughly 74% of which show up once; 9.5% to 13% is in the top ten. The treatment here: randomized to nivolumab then ipilimumab (arm A) or the reverse (arm B). The sample was CD8+ T cells sorted from blood (inferred from file names), taken from a patient given nivolumab and ipilimumab in sequence. These receptors originate from a human donor with melanoma.

This chain links TRBV13 with TRBJ2-7; 7 positions match TRBD2. The germline V gene has CDR1 PRHDT and CDR2 FYEKMQ (reference sequence). The CDR3 spans 15 residues. V dropped 0 bases and J dropped 3; count of bases not matched to a gene: 5. The CDR3 DNA reads as TGTGCCAGCAGCTTAGGCCTAGCGGAAAACTACGAGCAGTACTTC. Its protein is CASSLGLAENYEQYF.

The rearrangement uses TRBV2 and TRBJ1-6, with 7 positions matching TRBD1. This CDR3 region has 16 residues. Trimming took 5 bases from V and 5 from J; bases not matched to a gene: 9. CDR1 and CDR2 (germline): SNHLY, FYNNEI. The DNA of the CDR3 is TGTGCCAGCAGTAAGACCGGGACAGACCATAATTCACCCCTCCACTTT. Protein: CASSKTGTDHNSPLHF.

This clone appeared once. This chain joins TRBV5-4 and TRBJ1-1; TRBD1 aligns across 7 bases. Germline trimming cut 2 bases from V and 0 bases from J; bases unmatched to any gene: 4. The CDR3 length is 15 residues. CDR1 and CDR2 (germline): SGHNT, YYREEE (reference sequence). The CDR3 here is CASSLDRDMNTEAFF. Written as DNA, the CDR3 is TGTGCCAGCAGCTTAGACAGGGACATGAACACTGAAGCTTTCTTT.

The chain carries TRBV27 and TRBJ2-1, with a weak D call TRBD1 (6 bases). Germline CDR1 is MNHEY and CDR2 is SMNVEV (reference sequence). Trimming stripped 8 bases from V and 7 bases from J, with 24 bases between. This CDR3 region has 16 residues. The CDR3 reads CASQKQGVHGLNEQFF. The CDR3 DNA follows: TGTGCCAGCCAAAAACAGGGCGTCCATGGGCTAAATGAGCAGTTCTTC.

The rearrangement links TRBV5-1 to TRBJ1-2; TRBD1 might be the D (5 bases). The CDR3 length is 15 residues. V was cut by 2 bases and J by 4 bases, with 15 bases left in between. Germline V CDR1 and CDR2: SGHRS, YFSETQ. Here the CDR3 reads CASSFQGTGGYGYTF. The CDR3 bases are TGCGCCAGCAGCTTCCAGGGAACTGGCGGCTATGGCTACACCTTC.

The rearrangement uses TRBV19 and TRBJ2-1; weak D call: TRBD2 (5 bases). CDR1 and CDR2 (germline): LNHDA, SQIVND (reference sequence). V was trimmed by 3 bases and J by 6 bases, leaving 12 bases between them. The CDR3 is 14 residues long. The CDR3 is CASSIGGFPNEQFF. The CDR3 DNA follows: TGTGCCAGTAGTATTGGCGGGTTCCCCAATGAGCAGTTCTTC.

The gene calls are TRBV27 and TRBJ2-1; a possible D gene is TRBD2 (6 bases). The CDR3 is 14 residues long. V was shortened by 4 bases and J by 8 bases, with 15 bases between the two germline ends. CDR1 and CDR2 from the germline V gene are MNHEY and SMNVEV (reference sequence). The CDR3 nucleotides read TGTGCCAGCAGTTGGGGACTCCGAGTCGATGAGCAGTTCTTC. Protein sequence: CASSWGLRVDEQFF.

This sequence joins TRBV9 and TRBJ2-3; 7 nucleotides match TRBD2. This CDR3 is built from 15 residues. V shed 0 bases, J shed 2 bases, and the junction held 3 bases outside the gene matches. From germline, CDR1 is SGDLS and CDR2 YYNGEE. CDR3 amino acids: CASSVDGGFTDTQYF. The CDR3 coding sequence is TGTGCCAGCAGCGTAGACGGGGGGTTCACAGATACGCAGTATTTT.

The chain links TRBV30 to TRBJ2-7; 8 bases are shared with TRBD1. CDR3 size: 14 residues. Germline V gene sequence: CDR1 GTSNPN, CDR2 SVGIG (reference sequence). V was pared by 0 bases and J by 3 bases, with 4 bases of the junction left unmatched. CDR3 coding DNA: TGTGCCTGGAGTGTTGGCGGACAGGGCTACGAGCAGTACTTC. It translates to CAWSVGGQGYEQYF.

The V and J genes are TRBV7-9 and TRBJ1-2; D is unclear. Per the germline V gene, CDR1 is SEHNR and CDR2 is FQNEAQ (reference sequence). V lost 5 bases, J lost 1 base, and 5 bases lay in between. The CDR3 has 12 amino acids. The CDR3 DNA reads as TGTGCCAGCAGCCTTATTAACTATGGCTACACCTTC. Its protein product is CASSLINYGYTF.

This chain joins TRBV18 and TRBJ2-7; a weak D match, TRBD1 (5 bases). Germline CDR1 reads KGHSH; CDR2 reads LQKENI. The CDR3 contains 12 residues. Trimming took off 3 bases at V and 6 bases at J, with 9 bases between the two ends. The DNA for the CDR3 is TGTGCCAGCTCACCGCCAGGGTCCGAGCAGTACTTC. Amino acid sequence: CASSPPGSEQYF.

The V and J genes are TRBV7-2 and TRBJ2-1; TRBD2 agrees at 10 bases. V lost 3 bases and J lost 1; bases outside the gene matches: 0. Germline V gene lookup returns CDR1 SGHTA and CDR2 FQGNSA. The CDR3 has 15 residues. The CDR3 loop reads CASSFSGGSYNEQFF. CDR3 bases: TGTGCCAGCAGCTTTAGCGGGGGGTCCTACAATGAGCAGTTCTTC.

The chain joins TRBV7-9 to TRBJ1-3; D gene unclear. V lost 5 bases and J 2 bases, leaving 10 bases between the germline ends. Germline CDR1 SEHNR, CDR2 FQNEAQ (reference sequence). The CDR3 has 14 residues. CDR3 DNA sequence: TGTGCCAGCAGCCCGAGTATCACTGGAAACACCATATATTTT. Residues: CASSPSITGNTIYF.

The chain couples TRBV28 to TRBJ1-2; 8 nucleotides agree with TRBD1. V lost 2 bases and J lost 6; bases outside the gene matches: 5. The CDR3 sequence is 14 residues long. Germline CDR1 MDHEN, CDR2 SYDVKM. The CDR3 loop reads CASSLAETGDGYTF. The DNA of the CDR3 is TGTGCCAGCAGTTTAGCGGAGACAGGGGATGGCTACACCTTC.